Listed below are T cell receptor beta chains from one sample, sequenced in a study of CD8 T cells in Susac syndrome. TCRdb fed the immunoSEQ multiplex PCR reads into MiXCR, producing one record per CDR3 protein. The table has 130,000 or so distinct CDR3 sequences, about 95% seen once. Material for sequencing was CD8+ T cells from PBMCs. The receptors shown here come from a human donor with Susac syndrome. Both conserved end residues are part of each CDR3. Fields, in order: D gene, clone size, J gene, V gene, CDR3 DNA, CDR3 protein. D genes are given only for firm matches. For some rows the clone size is stated as once, few or many, or as a class when expanded; others skip it.

NA,NA,TRBJ1-1,TRBV12-3/TRBV12-4,TGTGCCAGCAGTTTCATGGGGACTGAAGCTTTCTTT,CASSFMGTEAFF
TRBD1,NA,TRBJ1-5,TRBV19,TGTGCCAGTAGTATCCCGGGACAGTCGATTAGCAATCAGCCCCAGCATTTT,CASSIPGQSISNQPQHF
NA,NA,TRBJ2-7,TRBV27,TGTGCCAGCAGTTTATCCCCCGGTACAGGGCACTACGAGCAGTACTTC,CASSLSPGTGHYEQYF
NA,NA,TRBJ1-6,TRBV30,TGTGCCTGGGGGCCCCCCCTCCACTTT,CAWGPPLHF
NA,once,TRBJ2-2,TRBV5-4,TGTGCCAGCATGCCGGCGGTAAACACCGGGGAGCTGTTTTTT,CASMPAVNTGELFF
NA,once,TRBJ2-1,TRBV7-9,TGTGCCAGCAGCCCCCGGTCGGGCTCCTACAATGAGCAGTTCTTC,CASSPRSGSYNEQFF
NA,NA,TRBJ2-7,TRBV20-1,TGCAGTGCTAGATACAACACCTCCTACGAGCAGTACTTC,CSARYNTSYEQYF
NA,NA,TRBJ2-1,TRBV4-1,TGCGCCAGCAGCCAATATCAGATAGCCTACAATGAGCAGTTCTTC,CASSQYQIAYNEQFF
NA,NA,TRBJ2-3,TRBV9,TGTGCCAGCACCCAGGGGACGATGGCAGATACGCAGTATTTT,CASTQGTMADTQYF
NA,NA,TRBJ2-5,TRBV27,TGTGCCAGCGGGGCAGAGACCCAGTACTTC,CASGAETQYF
TRBD2,NA,TRBJ2-7,TRBV10-3,TGTGCCACCATGACTAGCGGCTACGAGCAGTACTTC,CATMTSGYEQYF
NA,NA,TRBJ2-5,TRBV20-1,TGCAGTGGGAACACCGGGGGAGAGACCCAGTACTTC,CSGNTGGETQYF
TRBD1,NA,TRBJ2-4,TRBV12-3/TRBV12-4,TGTGCCAGCAGTGGGGACAGGAACATTCAGTACTTC,CASSGDRNIQYF
NA,NA,TRBJ2-7,TRBV20-1,TGCAGTGCGACCGGGACCTCCTACGAGCAGTACTTC,CSATGTSYEQYF
NA,NA,TRBJ1-1,TRBV6-1,TGTGCCAGCAGTGAAGGGGGGTATGGCAACACGCGAGGGAACACTGAAGCTTTCTTT,CASSEGGYGNTRGNTEAFF
NA,once,TRBJ1-4,TRBV20-1,TGCAGTGCTAGAGTCCGGACAACTAATGAAAAACTGTTTTTT,CSARVRTTNEKLFF
NA,NA,TRBJ2-7,TRBV15,TGTGCCACCAGCAGAGGGGGGGTCCCCTCCTACGAGCAGTACTTC,CATSRGGVPSYEQYF
NA,NA,TRBJ1-2,TRBV7-9,TGTGCCAGCAGCTTAGATCGTGGGCCCCAGAGGGGCTACACCTTC,CASSLDRGPQRGYTF
NA,NA,TRBJ1-2,TRBV9,TGTGCCAGCAGCGTAGCAGGCAGTGGTAACTATGGCTACACCTTC,CASSVAGSGNYGYTF
NA,NA,TRBJ2-7,TRBV20-1,TGCAGTGCTAGAGAGGCCGGGGGATTCTCCTACGAGCAGTACTTC,CSAREAGGFSYEQYF
NA,NA,TRBJ1-5,TRBV3-1,TGTGCCAGCAGCCCCGAAAATAGCAATCAGCCCCAGCATTTT,CASSPENSNQPQHF
TRBD1,NA,TRBJ1-6,TRBV10-3,TGTGCCATCACCCGGGACAGAAATTCACCCCTCCACTTT,CAITRDRNSPLHF